Listed below are T cell receptor beta chains from one sample, sequenced in a study of T cell changes during pregnancy in multiple sclerosis. Only in-frame clones appear in the TCRdb table, and some are missing; sequencing was by immunoSEQ multiplex PCR. The sample has 50,000 to 65,000 clones, 90% to 95% seen once. The input for sequencing was CD8+ T cells from peripheral blood mononuclear cells, taken in the second trimester of pregnancy. The receptors here all came from a female donor with multiple sclerosis, enrolled in a pregnancy study. The CDR3 runs from the conserved cysteine through the conserved F or W. The order of the fields is D gene, J gene, CDR3 length, V gene, clone size, CDR3 DNA, CDR3 protein. The D gene is left open where the match is weak. For some rows the clone size is stated as once, few or many, or as a class when expanded; others skip it.

d_gene: TRBD1
j_gene: TRBJ1-4
len: 17
v_gene: TRBV27
abundance: NA
CDR3nt: TGTGCCAGCAGGCGACAGGGGCTTGGGGCAACTAATGAAAAACTGTTTTTT
CDR3aa: CASRRQGLGATNEKLFF

d_gene: TRBD1
j_gene: TRBJ2-1
len: 13
v_gene: TRBV6-6
abundance: NA
CDR3nt: TGTGCCAGCAGTACGGACAGGGGCAATGAGCAGTTCTTC
CDR3aa: CASSTDRGNEQFF

d_gene: NA
j_gene: TRBJ2-1
len: 14
v_gene: TRBV7-2
abundance: NA
CDR3nt: TGTGCCAGCAGCTTAGGGGCGGGATCGTATGAGCAGTTCTTC
CDR3aa: CASSLGAGSYEQFF

d_gene: NA
j_gene: TRBJ1-2
len: 13
v_gene: TRBV6-4
abundance: NA
CDR3nt: TGTGCCAGCAGTGAAGGAGCGGCCTATGGCTACACCTTC
CDR3aa: CASSEGAAYGYTF

d_gene: NA
j_gene: TRBJ2-5
len: 15
v_gene: TRBV27
abundance: NA
CDR3nt: TGTGCCGCCGGGGACTCACTGGGTGTAACGGAGACCCAGTACTTC
CDR3aa: CAAGDSLGVTETQYF

d_gene: TRBD1
j_gene: TRBJ1-2
len: 15
v_gene: TRBV19
abundance: once
CDR3nt: TGTGCCAGTAAAATACCCTACGACAGGGGGCAGGGCTACACCTTC
CDR3aa: CASKIPYDRGQGYTF

d_gene: TRBD1
j_gene: TRBJ2-3
len: 17
v_gene: TRBV9
abundance: NA
CDR3nt: TGTGCCAGCAGCGCCCGGGACAGGGGGGCTAGCACAGATACGCAGTATTTT
CDR3aa: CASSARDRGASTDTQYF

d_gene: NA
j_gene: TRBJ2-6
len: 17
v_gene: TRBV28
abundance: NA
CDR3nt: TGTGCCAGCAGTTTGTCACTAGATGGTCCTGGGGCCAACGTCCTGACTTTC
CDR3aa: CASSLSLDGPGANVLTF

d_gene: TRBD2
j_gene: TRBJ2-7
len: 14
v_gene: TRBV2
abundance: NA
CDR3nt: TGTGCCAGCAGTGAGGCTAGCGGTACCTACGAGCAGTACTTC
CDR3aa: CASSEASGTYEQYF

d_gene: TRBD1
j_gene: TRBJ2-7
len: 16
v_gene: TRBV28
abundance: NA
CDR3nt: TGTGCCAGCAGTTTTGGTCCAGGACAGGGAATACCCGAGCAGTACTTC
CDR3aa: CASSFGPGQGIPEQYF

d_gene: NA
j_gene: TRBJ1-2
len: 12
v_gene: TRBV2
abundance: NA
CDR3nt: TGTGCCAGCATAGCCGGGACAAAGGGCTACACCTTC
CDR3aa: CASIAGTKGYTF

d_gene: TRBD2
j_gene: TRBJ2-1
len: 17
v_gene: TRBV9
abundance: NA
CDR3nt: TGTGCCAGCAGCGCCTTAGCGGGAAAGGGATCCTACAATGAGCAGTTCTTC
CDR3aa: CASSALAGKGSYNEQFF

d_gene: NA
j_gene: TRBJ2-1
len: 11
v_gene: TRBV2
abundance: NA
CDR3nt: TGTGCCAGCAGCCCCGCGGGTGAGCAGTTCTTC
CDR3aa: CASSPAGEQFF

d_gene: NA
j_gene: TRBJ2-3
len: 15
v_gene: TRBV19
abundance: once
CDR3nt: TGTGCCAGTAGTATGGGAGACTTGAACACAGATACGCAGTATTTT
CDR3aa: CASSMGDLNTDTQYF

d_gene: TRBD1
j_gene: TRBJ1-1
len: 13
v_gene: TRBV27
abundance: NA
CDR3nt: TGTGCCAGTAGGGGGACAGCGAACACTGAAGCTTTCTTT
CDR3aa: CASRGTANTEAFF

d_gene: TRBD2
j_gene: TRBJ2-1
len: 15
v_gene: TRBV19
abundance: NA
CDR3nt: TGTGCCAGTAGTATTACGGCGGGAGTTCCCAATGAGCAGTTCTTC
CDR3aa: CASSITAGVPNEQFF

d_gene: TRBD1
j_gene: TRBJ1-2
len: 15
v_gene: TRBV7-9
abundance: NA
CDR3nt: TGTGCCAGCAGCTTAGAAGGGGGCCCTATTGATGGCTACACCTTC
CDR3aa: CASSLEGGPIDGYTF

d_gene: TRBD1
j_gene: TRBJ1-1
len: 15
v_gene: TRBV5-1
abundance: NA
CDR3nt: TGCGCCAGCAGCCCTGGACAGGGGGCGGGGACTGAAGCTTTCTTT
CDR3aa: CASSPGQGAGTEAFF

d_gene: TRBD2
j_gene: TRBJ2-7
len: 14
v_gene: TRBV6-5
abundance: NA
CDR3nt: TGTGCCAGCAGCGGGACTAGCGGGAGGAACGAGCAGTACTTC
CDR3aa: CASSGTSGRNEQYF

d_gene: TRBD1
j_gene: TRBJ2-7
len: 14
v_gene: TRBV6-1
abundance: NA
CDR3nt: TGTGCCAGCACCAGGGGGCCTACCGTCGGCGAGCAGTACTTC
CDR3aa: CASTRGPTVGEQYF

d_gene: TRBD1
j_gene: TRBJ1-1
len: 16
v_gene: TRBV27
abundance: NA
CDR3nt: TGTGCCAGCAGTACCCCCGGGACAGGGATGGGAACTGAAGCTTTCTTT
CDR3aa: CASSTPGTGMGTEAFF

d_gene: NA
j_gene: TRBJ2-7
len: 15
v_gene: TRBV6-1
abundance: NA
CDR3nt: TGTGCCAGCAGTGAAGCAGGACTACCCGGGGACGAGCAGTACTTC
CDR3aa: CASSEAGLPGDEQYF

d_gene: TRBD1
j_gene: TRBJ1-2
len: 15
v_gene: TRBV19
abundance: NA
CDR3nt: TGTGCCAGTAGTTTCGGGACAGGGTCAAACTATGGCTACACCTTC
CDR3aa: CASSFGTGSNYGYTF